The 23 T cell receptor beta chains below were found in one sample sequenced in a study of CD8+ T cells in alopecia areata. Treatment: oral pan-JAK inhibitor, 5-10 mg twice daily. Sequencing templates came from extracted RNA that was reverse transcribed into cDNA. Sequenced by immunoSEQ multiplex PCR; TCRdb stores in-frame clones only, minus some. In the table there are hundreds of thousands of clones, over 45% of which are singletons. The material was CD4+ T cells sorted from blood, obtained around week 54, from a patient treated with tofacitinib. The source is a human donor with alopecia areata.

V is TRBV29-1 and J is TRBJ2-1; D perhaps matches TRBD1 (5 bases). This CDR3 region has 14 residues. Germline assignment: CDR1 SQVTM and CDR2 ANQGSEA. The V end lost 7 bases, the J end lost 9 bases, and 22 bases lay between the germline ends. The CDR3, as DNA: TGCAGCGGGGGTATGGACATCATAAAGGGTGAGCAGTTCTTC. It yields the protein CSGGMDIIKGEQFF.

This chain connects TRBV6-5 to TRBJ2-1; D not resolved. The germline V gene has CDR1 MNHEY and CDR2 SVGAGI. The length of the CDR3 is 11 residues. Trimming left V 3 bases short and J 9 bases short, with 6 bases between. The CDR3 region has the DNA TGTGCCAGCAGTTATTGGACTGAGCAGTTCTTC. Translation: CASSYWTEQFF.

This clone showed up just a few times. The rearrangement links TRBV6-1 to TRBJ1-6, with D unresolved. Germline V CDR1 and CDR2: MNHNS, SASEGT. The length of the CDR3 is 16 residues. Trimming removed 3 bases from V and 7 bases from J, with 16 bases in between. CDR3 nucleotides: TGTGCCAGCAGTGAGGGCAGAATTTCCCTGAATTCACCCCTCCACTTT. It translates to CASSEGRISLNSPLHF.

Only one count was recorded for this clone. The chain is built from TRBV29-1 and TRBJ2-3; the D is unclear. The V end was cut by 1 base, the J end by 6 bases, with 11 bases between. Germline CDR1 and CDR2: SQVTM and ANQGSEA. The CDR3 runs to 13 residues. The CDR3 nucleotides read TGCAGCGTTGAAGTGGTCCAAGGGGATACGCAGTATTTT. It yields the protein CSVEVVQGDTQYF.

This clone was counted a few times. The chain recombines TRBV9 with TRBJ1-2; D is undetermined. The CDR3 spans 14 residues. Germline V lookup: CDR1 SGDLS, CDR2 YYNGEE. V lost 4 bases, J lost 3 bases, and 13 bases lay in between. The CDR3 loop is CASSPRLNDYGYTF. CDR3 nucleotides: TGTGCCAGCAGCCCGCGACTGAATGACTATGGCTACACCTTC.

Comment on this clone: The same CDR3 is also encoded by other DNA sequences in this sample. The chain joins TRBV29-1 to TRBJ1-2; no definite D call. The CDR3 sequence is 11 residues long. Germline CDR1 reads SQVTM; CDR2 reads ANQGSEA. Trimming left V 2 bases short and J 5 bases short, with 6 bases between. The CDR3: CSVERGYGYTF. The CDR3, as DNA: TGCAGCGTTGAAAGAGGGTATGGCTACACCTTC. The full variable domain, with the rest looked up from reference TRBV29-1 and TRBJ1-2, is SAVISQKPSRDICQRGTSLTIQCQVDSQVTMMFWYRQQPGQSLTLIATANQGSEATYESGFVIDKFPISRPNLTFSTLTVSNMSPEDSSIYLCSVERGYGYTFGSGTRLTVV.

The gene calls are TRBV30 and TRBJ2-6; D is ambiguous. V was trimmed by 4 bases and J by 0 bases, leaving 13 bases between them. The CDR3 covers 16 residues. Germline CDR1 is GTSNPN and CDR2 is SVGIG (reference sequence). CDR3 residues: CAWTDVLSSGANVLTF. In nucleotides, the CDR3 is TGTGCCTGGACAGATGTCCTCAGCTCTGGGGCCAACGTCCTGACTTTC.

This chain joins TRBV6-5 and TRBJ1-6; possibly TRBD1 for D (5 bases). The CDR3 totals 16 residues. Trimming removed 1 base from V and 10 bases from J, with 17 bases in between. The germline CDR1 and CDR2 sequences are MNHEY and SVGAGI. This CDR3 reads CASSYFGASRESPLHF. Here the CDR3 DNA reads TGTGCCAGCAGTTACTTCGGGGCTTCTAGAGAATCACCCCTCCACTTT.

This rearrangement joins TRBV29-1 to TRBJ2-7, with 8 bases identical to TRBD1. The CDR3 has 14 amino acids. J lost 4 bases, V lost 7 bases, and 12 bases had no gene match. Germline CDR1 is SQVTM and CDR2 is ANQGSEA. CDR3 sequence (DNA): TGCAGCGCCCGAGAGGGGACAGGACTTTACGAGCAGTACTTC. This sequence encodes CSAREGTGLYEQYF.

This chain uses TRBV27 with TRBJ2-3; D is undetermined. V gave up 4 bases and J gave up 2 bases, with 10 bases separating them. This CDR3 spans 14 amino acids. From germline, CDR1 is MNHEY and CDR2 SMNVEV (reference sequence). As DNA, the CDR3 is TGTGCCAGCAGTTCCGGGTTACTCACAGATACGCAGTATTTT. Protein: CASSSGLLTDTQYF.

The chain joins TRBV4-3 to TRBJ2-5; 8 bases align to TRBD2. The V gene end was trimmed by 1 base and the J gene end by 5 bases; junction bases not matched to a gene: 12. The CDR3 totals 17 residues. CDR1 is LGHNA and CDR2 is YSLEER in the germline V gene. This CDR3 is CASSQGGIGGARETQYF. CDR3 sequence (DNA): TGCGCCAGCAGCCAAGGAGGCATCGGGGGGGCACGGGAGACCCAGTACTTC.

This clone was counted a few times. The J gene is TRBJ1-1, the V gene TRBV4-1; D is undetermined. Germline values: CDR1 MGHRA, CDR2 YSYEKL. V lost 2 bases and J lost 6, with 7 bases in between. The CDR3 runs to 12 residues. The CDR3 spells CASSQLASEAFF. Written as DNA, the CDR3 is TGCGCCAGCAGCCAACTGGCGTCTGAAGCTTTCTTT.

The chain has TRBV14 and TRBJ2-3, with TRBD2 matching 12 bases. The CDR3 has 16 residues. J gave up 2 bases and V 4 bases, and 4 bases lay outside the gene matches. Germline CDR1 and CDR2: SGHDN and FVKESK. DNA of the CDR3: TGTGCCAGCAGCCTTCGGACTAGCGGGGTCACAGATACGCAGTATTTT. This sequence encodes CASSLRTSGVTDTQYF.

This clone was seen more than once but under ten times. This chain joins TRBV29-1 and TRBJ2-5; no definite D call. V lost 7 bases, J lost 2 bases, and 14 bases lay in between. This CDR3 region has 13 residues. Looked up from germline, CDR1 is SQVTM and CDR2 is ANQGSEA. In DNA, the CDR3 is TGCAGCGCCGGACGGTCTCCGCAAGAGACCCAGTACTTC. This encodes CSAGRSPQETQYF. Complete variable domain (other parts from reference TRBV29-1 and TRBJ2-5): SAVISQKPSRDICQRGTSLTIQCQVDSQVTMMFWYRQQPGQSLTLIATANQGSEATYESGFVIDKFPISRPNLTFSTLTVSNMSPEDSSIYLCSAGRSPQETQYFGPGTRLLVL.

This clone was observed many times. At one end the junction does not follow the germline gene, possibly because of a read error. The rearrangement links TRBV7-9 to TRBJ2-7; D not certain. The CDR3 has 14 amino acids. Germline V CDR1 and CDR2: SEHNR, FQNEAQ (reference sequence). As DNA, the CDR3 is TGTGCCAGCAGCATAGCACAGAACTCCTACGAGCAGTACTTC. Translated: CASSIAQNSYEQYF.

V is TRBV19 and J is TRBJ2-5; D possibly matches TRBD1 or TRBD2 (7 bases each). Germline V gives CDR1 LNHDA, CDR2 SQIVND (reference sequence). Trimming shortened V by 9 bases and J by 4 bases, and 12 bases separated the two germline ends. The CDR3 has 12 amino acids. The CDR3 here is CASGGTVETQYF. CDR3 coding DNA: TGTGCCAGCGGGGGGACAGTAGAGACCCAGTACTTC.

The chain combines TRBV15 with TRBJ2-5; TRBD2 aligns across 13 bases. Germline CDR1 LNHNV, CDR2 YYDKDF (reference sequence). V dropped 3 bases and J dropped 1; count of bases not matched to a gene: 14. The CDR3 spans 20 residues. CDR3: CATSSRLPGLAGRSQETQYF. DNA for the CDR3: TGTGCCACCAGCAGCCGACTGCCGGGACTAGCGGGGAGATCCCAAGAGACCCAGTACTTC.

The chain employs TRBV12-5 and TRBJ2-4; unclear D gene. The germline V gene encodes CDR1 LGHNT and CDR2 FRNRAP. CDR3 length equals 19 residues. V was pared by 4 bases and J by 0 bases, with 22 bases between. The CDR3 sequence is CASGSSLQGKNLAKNIQYF. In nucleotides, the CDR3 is TGTGCTAGTGGTTCATCTCTCCAAGGAAAAAATCTAGCCAAAAACATTCAGTACTTC.

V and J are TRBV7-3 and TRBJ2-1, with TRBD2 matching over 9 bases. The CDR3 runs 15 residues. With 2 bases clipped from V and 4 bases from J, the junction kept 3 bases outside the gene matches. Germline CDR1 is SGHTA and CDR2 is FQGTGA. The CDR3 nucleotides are TGTGCCAGCAGCTTATCGCTAGCGGGGTACAATGAGCAGTTCTTC. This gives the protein CASSLSLAGYNEQFF.

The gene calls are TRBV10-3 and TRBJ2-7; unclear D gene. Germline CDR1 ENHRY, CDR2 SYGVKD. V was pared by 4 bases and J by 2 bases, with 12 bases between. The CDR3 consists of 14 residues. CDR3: CAISGVVRAYEQYF. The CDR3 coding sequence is TGTGCCATCAGTGGAGTCGTCCGGGCCTACGAGCAGTACTTC.

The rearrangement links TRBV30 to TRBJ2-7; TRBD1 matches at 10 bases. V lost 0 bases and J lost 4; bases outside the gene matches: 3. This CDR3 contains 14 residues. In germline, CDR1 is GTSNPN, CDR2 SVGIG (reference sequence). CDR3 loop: CAWSVRDRGYEQYF. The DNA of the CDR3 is TGTGCCTGGAGTGTCCGGGACAGGGGTTACGAGCAGTACTTC.

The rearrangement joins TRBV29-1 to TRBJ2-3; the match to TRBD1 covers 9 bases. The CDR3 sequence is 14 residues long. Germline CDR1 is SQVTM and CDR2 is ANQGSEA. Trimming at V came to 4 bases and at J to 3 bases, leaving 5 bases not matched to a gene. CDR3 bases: TGCAGCGTTGTATTGACAGGGGGAACAGATACGCAGTATTTT. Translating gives CSVVLTGGTDTQYF.

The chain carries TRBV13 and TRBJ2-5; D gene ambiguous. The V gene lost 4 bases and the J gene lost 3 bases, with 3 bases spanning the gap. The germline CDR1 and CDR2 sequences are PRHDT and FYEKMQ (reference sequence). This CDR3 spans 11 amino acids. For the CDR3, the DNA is TGTGCCAGCAGCTGGAAAGAGACCCAGTACTTC. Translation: CASSWKETQYF.